This entry lists 31 T cell receptor beta chains sequenced from one sample in a study of post-analysis software for immune sequencing data. Study findings and constraints: TRBV5-6, TRBV5-1 and TRBV20-1 belonged to a set of about five TRBV segments that were more frequent in patients than controls.

cDNA libraries for TCR beta contained unique molecular identifiers. TCRdb itself ran the PCR reads through MiXCR, one entry per CDR3 protein. The repertoire includes roughly 800,000 distinct CDR3 sequences, roughly 50% of them detected once, and approximately 4.4% sits in the top ten. Which antigens these TCRs recognize remains unknown. Sequenced input: blood. The source of these receptors is a girl aged 5-17 years with multiple sclerosis.

The V gene is TRBV20-1, the J gene TRBJ2-1; maybe TRBD2 (6 bases). The CDR3 loop spans 14 amino acids. V was pared by 1 base and J by 11 bases, with 18 bases between. CDR1 DFQATT and CDR2 SNEGSKA come from the germline V gene (reference sequence). CDR3 sequence reads: CSARGQSEGPQQFF. The CDR3 nucleotides are TGCAGTGCTAGAGGGCAGTCGGAGGGGCCGCAGCAGTTCTTC.

There are a few counts of this clonotype. V is TRBV20-1 and J is TRBJ2-1; maybe TRBD2 (6 bases). The CDR3 contains 14 residues. Trimming pared 5 bases from V and 6 bases from J, leaving 17 bases between. The germline V gene encodes CDR1 DFQATT and CDR2 SNEGSKA (reference sequence). In DNA, the CDR3 is TGCAGTGCTCTAACCGGGACTCAGATCAATGAGCAGTTCTTC. Its protein is CSALTGTQINEQFF.

In this sample, this clonotype turned up once. CDR3 in amino acids: CASSPRDRAEDEQFF. Here the CDR3 DNA reads TGCGCCAGCAGCCCCCGGGACAGGGCGGAGGATGAGCAGTTCTTC. The chain is built from TRBV5-1 and TRBJ2-1; 9 nucleotides align to TRBD1. Looked up from germline, CDR1 is SGHRS and CDR2 is YFSETQ. This CDR3 contains 15 residues. The trim removed 4 bases at V and 8 bases at J, leaving 10 bases unmatched.

J is TRBJ2-1 and V is TRBV29-1, with D tentatively TRBD2 (5 bases). CDR1 SQVTM and CDR2 ANQGSEA come from the germline V gene. This CDR3 is built from 12 residues. The V end was cut by 0 bases, the J end by 15 bases, with 15 bases between. The CDR3 DNA is TGCAGCGTTGAAGATCACCGGGGTTCGCCGTTCTTC. Protein product: CSVEDHRGSPFF.

There are a few counts of this clonotype. The chain employs TRBV6-6 and TRBJ1-2, with no clear D. The ends were cut back, 7 bases at V and 4 bases at J, with 16 bases in the middle. This CDR3 has 14 residues. The germline V gene has CDR1 MNHNY and CDR2 SVGAGI (reference sequence). The chain's CDR3 is CASTLQLAPYGYTF. CDR3 nucleotide sequence: TGTGCCAGCACCCTACAGCTGGCCCCCTATGGCTACACCTTC.

This clonotype was observed a few times. The chain couples TRBV25-1 to TRBJ2-3; 9 positions agree with TRBD1. The CDR3 runs to 15 residues. Unmatched junction bases numbered 11, after V lost 8 bases and J lost 5 bases. Germline V lookup: CDR1 MGHDK, CDR2 SYGVNS. CDR3 in DNA: TGTGCCAGCGGAGGACAGGGGCGTTCGGTAGATACGCAGTATTTT. Translating gives CASGGQGRSVDTQYF. Based on the CDR3 plus reference TRBV25-1 and TRBJ2-3, the full variable domain is EADIYQTPRYLVIGTGKKITLECSQTMGHDKMYWYQQDPGMELHLIHYSYGVNSTEKGDLSSESTVSRIRTEHFPLTLESARPSHTSQYLCASGGQGRSVDTQYFGPGTRLTVL.

V is TRBV6-5 and J is TRBJ2-5; the D gene is possibly TRBD2 (7 bases). Near its end, the DNA agrees better with TRBJ2-7, so the J call may be wrong. The CDR3 loop spans 13 amino acids. Germline CDR1 and CDR2: MNHEY and SVGAGI. CDR3 bases: TGTGCCAGCAGTAAGGGGGGGAGTGGCGAGCAGTACTTC. This gives the protein CASSKGGSGEQYF.

This chain links TRBV12-3 or TRBV12-4 with TRBJ2-5; 8 nucleotides match TRBD2. V gave up 6 bases and J gave up 5 bases; unmatched junction bases: 8. The CDR3 is 14 residues long. The CDR3 sequence: CASRSGGLLETQYF. Written as DNA, the CDR3 is TGTGCCAGCAGGAGCGGGGGCTTGTTGGAGACCCAGTACTTC.

V and J are TRBV9 and TRBJ2-5; 8 nucleotides match TRBD2. This CDR3 comprises 16 residues. Germline V gives CDR1 SGDLS, CDR2 YYNGEE. J gave up 3 bases and V 2 bases, and 9 bases lay outside the gene matches. CDR3 sequence (DNA): TGTGCCAGCAGCGTCTATGGCGGGGGGCTTGAAGAGACCCAGTACTTC. Amino acids: CASSVYGGGLEETQYF.

This clonotype was found a few times. The genes are TRBV7-2 and TRBJ2-4; D not certain. Gene TRBJ2-7 matches the end of the DNA better, so the J call may be wrong. The CDR3 contains 13 residues. The germline gives CDR1 SGHTA, CDR2 FQGNSA. The CDR3 protein is CASSPPPPYEQYF. The CDR3, as DNA: TGTGCCAGCAGCCCCCCCCCGCCCTACGAGCAGTACTTC.

This clonotype was found once. The chain links TRBV2 to TRBJ1-2; D remains ambiguous. Germline CDR1 is SNHLY and CDR2 is FYNNEI. The length of the CDR3 is 13 residues. The V gene lost 7 bases and the J gene lost 4 bases, with 13 bases spanning the gap. The CDR3 DNA sequence: TGTGCCAGCACAAAAGCGGGGAGCTATGGCTACACCTTC. Translating gives CASTKAGSYGYTF.

The count of this clonotype is one. This chain uses TRBV10-3 with TRBJ2-5; 13 positions match TRBD2. Judging by the DNA end, TRBJ2-7 fits better; the J call may be wrong. The CDR3 covers 15 residues. Germline-derived CDR1 and CDR2 are ENHRY and SYGVKD. CDR3 sequence reads: CAISETSGGVGEQYF. CDR3 in DNA: TGTGCCATCAGTGAGACTAGCGGGGGGGTGGGCGAGCAGTACTTC.

This clonotype has more than one count but fewer than ten. V usage is TRBV29-1 and J usage is TRBJ2-1, with D maybe TRBD2 (5 bases). Trimming left V 5 bases short and J 2 bases short, with 16 bases between. CDR3 length equals 15 residues. Germline V lookup: CDR1 SQVTM, CDR2 ANQGSEA. The CDR3 coding sequence is TGCAGCGTTCGTGGAAGCGGAGGACCCTACAATGAGCAGTTCTTC. It codes for CSVRGSGGPYNEQFF.

The chain carries TRBV7-8 and TRBJ2-1; 13 bases are a match to TRBD2. Trimming took 5 bases from V and 7 from J; bases not matched to a gene: 17. This CDR3 is 19 amino acids long. Germline V gene sequence: CDR1 SGHVS, CDR2 FQNEAQ. This CDR3 reads CASSALGLAGAVGENEQFF. The DNA for the CDR3 is TGTGCCAGCAGCGCACTAGGACTAGCGGGAGCCGTTGGCGAGAATGAGCAGTTCTTC.

The genes are TRBV20-1 and TRBJ2-1; 10 nucleotides match TRBD2. V shed 0 bases and J 9 bases; nucleotides not matched to a gene: 20. From germline, CDR1 is DFQATT and CDR2 SNEGSKA (reference sequence). The CDR3 has 19 residues. The CDR3 here is CSARDPQSGGATHNGEQFF. The CDR3 DNA is TGCAGTGCTAGAGACCCTCAAAGCGGGGGGGCGACCCACAACGGTGAGCAGTTCTTC.

The chain links TRBV7-2 to TRBJ2-2; 12 nucleotides agree with TRBD2. CDR1 and CDR2 (germline): SGHTA, FQGNSA. The CDR3 runs to 18 residues. V lost 1 base and J lost 2; bases outside the gene matches: 5. The CDR3 DNA is TGTGCCAGCAGCTTAGGACTAGCGGGGGCCTTCAACACCGGGGAGCTGTTTTTT. This codes for CASSLGLAGAFNTGELFF. Variable domain in full (rest from reference TRBV7-2 and TRBJ2-2): GAGVSQSPSNKVTEKGKDVELRCDPISGHTALYWYRQSLGQGLEFLIYFQGNSAPDKSGLPSDRFSAERTGGSVSTLTIQRTQQEDSAVYLCASSLGLAGAFNTGELFFGEGSRLTVL.

This chain connects TRBV28 to TRBJ1-2; D is ambiguous. The length of the CDR3 is 16 residues. The germline CDR1 and CDR2 sequences are MDHEN and SYDVKM. The germline V and J ends were trimmed by 5 bases and 6 bases, with 22 bases remaining between them. CDR3 sequence reads: CASSPNRRLQSNGYTF. The CDR3 DNA reads TGTGCCAGCAGTCCTAACAGACGCCTCCAGAGCAATGGCTACACCTTC.

The V call is TRBV7-2, the J call TRBJ2-4; 11 bases match TRBD2. In germline, CDR1 is SGHTA, CDR2 FQGNSA. This CDR3 spans 12 amino acids. V shed 5 bases, J shed 13 bases, and the junction held 4 bases outside the gene matches. The CDR3 loop reads CASSLTSGGQYF. The DNA of the CDR3 is TGTGCCAGCAGCCTAACTAGCGGGGGACAGTACTTC.

The chain recombines TRBV18 with TRBJ2-1; 7 bases agree with TRBD2. Germline V gene sequence: CDR1 KGHSH, CDR2 LQKENI. With 3 bases clipped from V and 4 bases from J, the junction kept 15 bases outside the gene matches. The CDR3 has 18 amino acids. The chain's CDR3 is CASSPLHGASGNYNEQFF. The CDR3 DNA is TGTGCCAGCTCACCCCTACACGGGGCTAGCGGTAATTACAATGAGCAGTTCTTC.

The genes are TRBV5-6 and TRBJ2-1, with TRBD2 as a possible D gene (5 bases). The CDR3 covers 16 residues. In germline, CDR1 is SGHDT, CDR2 YYEEEE. V lost 2 bases and J lost 6, with 18 bases in between. For the CDR3, the DNA is TGTGCCAGCAGCTTCGGGGTCAGCCCTCCACTCAATGAGCAGTTCTTC. Protein product: CASSFGVSPPLNEQFF.

The V call is TRBV14, the J call TRBJ2-1; TRBD2 agrees at 7 bases. CDR1 is SGHDN, CDR2 FVKESK, per germline. The CDR3 spans 17 residues. Losses at the gene ends were 0 bases for V and 7 bases for J; bases not matched to a gene: 12. The chain's CDR3 is CASSQDRAGALQNEQFF. The CDR3 DNA reads as TGTGCCAGCAGCCAAGATCGGGCGGGAGCGCTACAAAATGAGCAGTTCTTC.

This clonotype was picked up a small number of times. This rearrangement joins TRBV29-1 to TRBJ2-3; 7 positions match TRBD2. The V gene's germline CDR1 is SQVTM and CDR2 ANQGSEA. This CDR3 has 15 amino acids. Unmatched junction bases numbered 11, after V lost 6 bases and J lost 2 bases. Here the CDR3 reads CSVSGLSSATDTQYF. For the CDR3, the DNA is TGCAGCGTCTCGGGACTATCGTCTGCCACAGATACGCAGTATTTT.

V gene TRBV30 combines with J gene TRBJ1-5; D remains unclear. Germline V gene data show CDR1 as GTSNPN and CDR2 as SVGIG (reference sequence). V was shortened by 0 bases and J by 4 bases, with 13 bases between the two germline ends. The CDR3 has 15 residues. The CDR3 is CAWSVGRAPNQPQHF. CDR3 DNA: TGTGCCTGGAGTGTGGGAAGGGCCCCGAATCAGCCCCAGCATTTT.

The rearrangement joins TRBV29-1 to TRBJ1-1, with 9 positions matching TRBD1. The CDR3 spans 12 residues. Unmatched junction bases numbered 6, after V lost 7 bases and J lost 6 bases. CDR1 and CDR2 from the germline V gene are SQVTM and ANQGSEA. CDR3 loop: CSATGGWSEAFF. Written as DNA, the CDR3 is TGCAGCGCGACAGGGGGTTGGTCTGAAGCTTTCTTT.

The chain has TRBV20-1 and TRBJ1-1; 8 nucleotides line up with TRBD1. CDR1 is DFQATT and CDR2 is SNEGSKA in the germline V gene (reference sequence). V was clipped by 3 bases and J by 1 base; unmatched bases: 4. This CDR3 is 14 amino acids long. Here the CDR3 reads CSARAGTGNTEAFF. CDR3 DNA sequence: TGCAGTGCTAGGGCCGGGACAGGGAACACTGAAGCTTTCTTT.

The genes are TRBV5-1 and TRBJ2-3; D might be TRBD2 (6 bases). The CDR3 consists of 16 residues. V was trimmed by 4 bases and J by 2 bases, leaving 17 bases between them. Looked up from germline, CDR1 is SGHRS and CDR2 is YFSETQ. The CDR3 nucleotides read TGCGCCAGCAGCCCGCAGATGGGGGGTGACACAGATACGCAGTATTTT. Translation: CASSPQMGGDTDTQYF.

The V call is TRBV7-9, the J call TRBJ2-5; 7 positions agree with TRBD2. The CDR3 has 13 amino acids. Germline V CDR1 and CDR2: SEHNR, FQNEAQ (reference sequence). CDR3 sequence: CTVTGTTLGEQYF. DNA for the CDR3: TGTACCGTGACCGGGACTACCTTGGGTGAGCAGTACTTC.

This clonotype was observed many times. V and J are TRBV14 and TRBJ2-5; D might be TRBD2 (5 bases). This CDR3 comprises 12 residues. Germline V gene sequence: CDR1 SGHDN, CDR2 FVKESK. With 1 base removed from V and 5 bases from J, the gap between germline ends came to 5 bases. CDR3 sequence reads: CASSQGGETQYF. The CDR3 nucleotides are TGTGCCAGCAGCCAAGGAGGGGAGACCCAGTACTTC.

This clonotype appeared a few times. The chain uses TRBV18 and TRBJ1-2; D possibly corresponds to TRBD1 (5 bases). The CDR3 covers 15 residues. Germline V lookup: CDR1 KGHSH, CDR2 LQKENI. The V end lost 2 bases, the J end lost 6 bases, and 16 bases lay between the germline ends. The CDR3 here is CASSPEHGTVDGYTF. In nucleotides, the CDR3 is TGTGCCAGCTCACCAGAACACGGGACGGTGGATGGCTACACCTTC.

The V and J genes are TRBV28 and TRBJ2-5; 8 bases are shared with TRBD1. J lost 4 bases, V lost 2 bases, and 9 bases had no gene match. The CDR3 is 16 residues long. From germline, CDR1 is MDHEN and CDR2 SYDVKM. As DNA, the CDR3 is TGTGCCAGCAGTTTACTAAGGGACAGGCCAGTAGAGACCCAGTACTTC. This translates into CASSLLRDRPVETQYF.

The chain employs TRBV4-1 and TRBJ2-3, with 10 bases that match TRBD2. Trimming took 0 bases from V and 6 from J; bases not matched to a gene: 0. The CDR3 length is 14 residues. Germline V lookup: CDR1 MGHRA, CDR2 YSYEKL. The CDR3 DNA is TGCGCCAGCAGCCAAGAAGCGGGGGGGGATACGCAGTATTTT. Protein: CASSQEAGGDTQYF.